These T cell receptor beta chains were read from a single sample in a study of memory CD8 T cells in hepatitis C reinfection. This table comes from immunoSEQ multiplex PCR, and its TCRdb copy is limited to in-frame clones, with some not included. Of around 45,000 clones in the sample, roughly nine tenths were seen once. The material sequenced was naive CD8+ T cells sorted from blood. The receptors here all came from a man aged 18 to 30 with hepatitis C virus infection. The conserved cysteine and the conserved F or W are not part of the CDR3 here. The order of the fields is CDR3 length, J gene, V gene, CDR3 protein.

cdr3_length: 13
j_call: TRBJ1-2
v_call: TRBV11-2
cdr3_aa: ASSLVPSPGDGYT

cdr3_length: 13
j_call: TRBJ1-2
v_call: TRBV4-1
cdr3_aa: ASSQDTDPGYGYT

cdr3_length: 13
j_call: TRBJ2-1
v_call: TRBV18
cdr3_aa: ASSPPGQGINEQF

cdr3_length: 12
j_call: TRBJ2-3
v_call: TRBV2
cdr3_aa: ALRGQGFTDTQY

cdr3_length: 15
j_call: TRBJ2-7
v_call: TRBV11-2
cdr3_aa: ASSLGYGQGSSYEQY

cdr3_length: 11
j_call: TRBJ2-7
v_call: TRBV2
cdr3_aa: ASSGAGGYEQY

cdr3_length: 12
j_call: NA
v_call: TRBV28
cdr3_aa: ASSLSPGGYEQY

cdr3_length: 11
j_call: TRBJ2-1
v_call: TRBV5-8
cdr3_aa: ASSLTPQNEQF

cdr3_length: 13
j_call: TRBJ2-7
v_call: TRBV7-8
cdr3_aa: ASSSHPGSGYEQY

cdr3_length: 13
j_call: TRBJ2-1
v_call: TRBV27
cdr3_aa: ASSLSSGVYNEQF

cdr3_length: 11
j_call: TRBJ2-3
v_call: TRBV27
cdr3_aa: ASSTTGAEAQY

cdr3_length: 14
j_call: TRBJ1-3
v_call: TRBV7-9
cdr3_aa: ASSPDETEAGNTIY

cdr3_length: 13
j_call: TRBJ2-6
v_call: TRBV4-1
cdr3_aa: ASRGGVSGANVLT

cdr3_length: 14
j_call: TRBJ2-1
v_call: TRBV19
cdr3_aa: ASSDSLQSPYNEQF

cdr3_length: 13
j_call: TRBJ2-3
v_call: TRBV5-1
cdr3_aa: ASSITGGSTDTQY

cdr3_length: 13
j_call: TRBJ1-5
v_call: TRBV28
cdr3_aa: ASSWGGPGDQPQH

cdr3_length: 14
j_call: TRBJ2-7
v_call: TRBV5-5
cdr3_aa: ASSPTGQGRVYEQY

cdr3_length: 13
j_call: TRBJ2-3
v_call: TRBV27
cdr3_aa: ASSSRYTSTDTQY

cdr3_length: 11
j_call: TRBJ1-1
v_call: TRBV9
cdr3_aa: ASSAGTGTEAF

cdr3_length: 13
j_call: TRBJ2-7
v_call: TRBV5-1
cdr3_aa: ASSLAAIGAYEQY

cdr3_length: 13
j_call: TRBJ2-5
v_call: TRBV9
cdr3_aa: ASSGQGAFQETQY

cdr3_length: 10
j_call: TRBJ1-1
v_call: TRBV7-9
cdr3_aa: ASSLGQIEAF

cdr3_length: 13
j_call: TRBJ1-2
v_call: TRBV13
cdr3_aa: ASSPVGQGARGYT

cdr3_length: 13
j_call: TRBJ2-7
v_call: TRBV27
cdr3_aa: ASSWGGGQGNEQY

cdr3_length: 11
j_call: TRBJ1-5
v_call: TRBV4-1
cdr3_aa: ASSQAGNQPQH

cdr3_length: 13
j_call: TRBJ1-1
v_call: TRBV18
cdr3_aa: ASSPEARVNTEAF

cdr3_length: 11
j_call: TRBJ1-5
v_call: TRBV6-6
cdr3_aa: ASSPRGDQPQH

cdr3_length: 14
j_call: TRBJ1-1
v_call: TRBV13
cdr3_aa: ASSFGLPDTVSSTF

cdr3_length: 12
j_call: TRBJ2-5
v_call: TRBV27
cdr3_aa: ASKLAGGPGEQY

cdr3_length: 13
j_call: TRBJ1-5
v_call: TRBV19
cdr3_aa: ASSIASYSNQPQH

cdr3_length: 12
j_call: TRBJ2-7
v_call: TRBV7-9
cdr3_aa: ASSPPTSGDEQY

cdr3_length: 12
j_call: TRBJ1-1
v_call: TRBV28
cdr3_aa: ASSLGIGGTEAF

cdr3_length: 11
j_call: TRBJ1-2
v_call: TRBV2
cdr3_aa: ASSGQGRGGYT

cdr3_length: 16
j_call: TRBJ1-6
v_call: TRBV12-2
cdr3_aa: ASRPDRGPHLNNSPLH

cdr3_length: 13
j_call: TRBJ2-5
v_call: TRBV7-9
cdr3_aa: ASSLGTGYQETQY

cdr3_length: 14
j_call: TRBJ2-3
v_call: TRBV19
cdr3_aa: ASSMGGRAFTDAQY

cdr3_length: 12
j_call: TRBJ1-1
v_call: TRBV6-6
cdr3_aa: ASFPQVMSTEAF

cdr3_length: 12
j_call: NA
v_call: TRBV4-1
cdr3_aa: ASSQGQAAYEQY

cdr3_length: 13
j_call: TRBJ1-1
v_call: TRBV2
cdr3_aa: ASSESTGLGTEAF

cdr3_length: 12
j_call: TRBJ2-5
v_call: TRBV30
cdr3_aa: AWAWNLGAETQY

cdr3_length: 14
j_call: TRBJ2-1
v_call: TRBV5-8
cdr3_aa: ASSSTRGGGYNEQF

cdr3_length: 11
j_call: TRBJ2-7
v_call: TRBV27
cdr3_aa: ASSPSGTGWQY

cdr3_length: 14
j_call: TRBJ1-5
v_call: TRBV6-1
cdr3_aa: ASSEAGRVGHQPQH

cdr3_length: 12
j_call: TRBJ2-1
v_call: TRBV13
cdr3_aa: ASSLGQNYNEQF